The rows below give T cell receptor beta chains drawn from one sample of a study of T cells after yellow fever vaccination. TCRdb reanalysed the 5' RACE reads using MiXCR and keeps one entry per CDR3 protein. The sample consists of about 250,000 distinct CDR3 sequences, about 3.9% of them appearing once. The material sequenced was PBMCs, taken 15 days after the yellow fever booster vaccination. The source is a man between 18 and 29 years old who received the YFV17D yellow fever vaccine. Both conserved end residues are part of each CDR3. D genes are given only for firm matches. Expanded clones are given a class, and other clones once, few, many or no size at all.

size	length	D	V	J	CDR3	DNA
many	16	.	TRBV18	TRBJ1-2	CASSPPSEGSLRGYTF	TGTGCCAGCTCACCACCGAGCGAAGGGAGTCTGAGGGGCTACACCTTC
many	14	.	TRBV18	TRBJ1-1	CASSPSGVNTEAFF	TGTGCCAGCTCACCATCAGGGGTGAACACTGAAGCTTTCTTT
few	15	TRBD1	TRBV18	TRBJ2-7	CASSLGQGRTYEQYF	TGTGCCAGCTCACTGGGACAGGGAAGGACCTACGAGCAGTACTTC
few	15	TRBD2	TRBV30	TRBJ2-5	CARTSIGGGQETQYF	TGTGCTCGGACGAGTATTGGGGGGGGCCAAGAGACCCAGTACTTC
many	14	.	TRBV5-1	TRBJ2-5	CASSFRGIEETQYF	TGCGCCAGCAGCTTCCGCGGGATTGAGGAGACCCAGTACTTC
.	15	.	TRBV6-5	TRBJ2-2	CASISGAPSSGELFF	TGTGCCAGCATCTCCGGGGCCCCTAGCTCCGGGGAGCTGTTTTTT
many	15	.	TRBV6-5	TRBJ2-7	CASSYSKAFSYEQYF	TGTGCCAGCAGTTACTCGAAAGCTTTCTCCTACGAGCAGTACTTC
many	16	.	TRBV4-1	TRBJ1-6	CASSPDVSSYNSPLHF	TGCGCCAGCAGTCCCGACGTAAGCTCCTATAATTCACCCCTCCACTTT
many	16	.	TRBV12-3/TRBV12-4	TRBJ2-3	CASSDRRDIRTDTQYF	TGTGCCAGCAGTGACCGCCGGGACATTCGCACAGATACGCAGTATTTT
.	13	.	TRBV7-2	TRBJ1-5	CASSTRGNQPQHF	TGTGCCAGCAGCACCAGGGGTAACCAGCCCCAGCATTTT
.	14	TRBD1	TRBV5-1	TRBJ2-3	CASSAETGSDTQYF	TGCGCCAGCAGCGCAGAGACAGGGTCAGATACGCAGTATTTT
many	15	.	TRBV5-1	TRBJ2-7	CASSLGSQGGHEQYF	TGCGCCAGCAGCTTGGGGTCACAGGGTGGCCACGAGCAGTACTTC
many	14	.	TRBV23-1	TRBJ2-6	CASSPPPGEDVLTF	TGCGCCAGCAGTCCCCCCCCCGGGGAGGACGTCCTGACTTTC
.	13	.	TRBV5-4	TRBJ2-7	CAIGGLGGYEQYF	TGTGCCATCGGGGGGCTCGGCGGGTACGAGCAGTACTTC
many	14	TRBD2	TRBV6-5	TRBJ2-1	CASGRSGAYNEQFF	TGTGCCAGTGGGCGAAGCGGGGCCTACAATGAGCAGTTCTTC
many	14	TRBD1	TRBV7-9	TRBJ1-4	CASSFRQGVEKLFF	TGTGCCAGCAGCTTTCGACAGGGTGTCGAAAAACTGTTTTTT
many	14	.	TRBV12-3/TRBV12-4	TRBJ2-5	CASSLWGSGETQYF	TGTGCCAGCAGTTTATGGGGTTCTGGGGAGACCCAGTACTTC
few	15	.	TRBV5-1	TRBJ2-5	CASSTDPGKRETQYF	TGCGCCAGCAGCACCGACCCAGGGAAGAGAGAGACCCAGTACTTC
many	15	.	TRBV7-9	TRBJ2-2	CASSRQGRYTGELFF	TGTGCCAGCAGTCGCCAGGGGCGTTATACCGGGGAGCTGTTTTTT
many	20	.	TRBV5-1	TRBJ1-2	CASSLVLLGRRSSANYGYTF	TGCGCCAGCAGCTTGGTCCTATTGGGGAGGAGGTCTTCTGCTAACTATGGCTACACCTTC